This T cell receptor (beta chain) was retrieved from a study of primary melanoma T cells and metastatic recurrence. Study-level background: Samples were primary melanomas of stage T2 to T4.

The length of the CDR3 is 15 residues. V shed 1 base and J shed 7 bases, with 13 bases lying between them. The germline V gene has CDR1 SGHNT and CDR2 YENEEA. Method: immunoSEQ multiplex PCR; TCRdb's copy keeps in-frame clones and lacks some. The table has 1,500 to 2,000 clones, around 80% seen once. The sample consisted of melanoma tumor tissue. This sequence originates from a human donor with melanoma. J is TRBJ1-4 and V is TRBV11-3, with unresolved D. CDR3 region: CASSLGAGAGEKLFF. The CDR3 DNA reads TGTGCCAGCAGCTTAGGGGCGGGTGCGGGTGAAAAACTGTTTTTT. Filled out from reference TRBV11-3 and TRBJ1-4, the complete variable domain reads EAGVVQSPRYKIIEKKQPVAFWCNPISGHNTLYWYLQNLGQGPELLIRYENEEAVDDSQLPKDRFSAERLKGVDSTLKIQPAELGDSAVYLCASSLGAGAGEKLFFGSGTQLSVL.